This T cell receptor beta chain was obtained from a study of cytomegalovirus exposure and HLA in healthy donors. The CDR3 has 14 residues. PCR primers comprised 60 Vbeta and 13 Jbeta primers. Clones were read by immunoSEQ multiplex PCR, and TCRdb kept only the in-frame ones, dropping some. The data hold tens of thousands of clones, with about 89% observed a single time. V is TRBV7-5 and J is TRBJ1-1; TRBD1, the D gene given by the table, was not confirmed from the DNA. TRBV7-5 is a pseudogene locus. The sample comprised PBMCs. This sequence originates from a man between 25 and 39 years old in good health and CMV-seropositive. The CDR3 loop is CARSFPGQIAEAFF. CDR3 coding DNA: TGTGCCAGAAGTTTCCCGGGACAGATCGCTGAAGCTTTCTTT.